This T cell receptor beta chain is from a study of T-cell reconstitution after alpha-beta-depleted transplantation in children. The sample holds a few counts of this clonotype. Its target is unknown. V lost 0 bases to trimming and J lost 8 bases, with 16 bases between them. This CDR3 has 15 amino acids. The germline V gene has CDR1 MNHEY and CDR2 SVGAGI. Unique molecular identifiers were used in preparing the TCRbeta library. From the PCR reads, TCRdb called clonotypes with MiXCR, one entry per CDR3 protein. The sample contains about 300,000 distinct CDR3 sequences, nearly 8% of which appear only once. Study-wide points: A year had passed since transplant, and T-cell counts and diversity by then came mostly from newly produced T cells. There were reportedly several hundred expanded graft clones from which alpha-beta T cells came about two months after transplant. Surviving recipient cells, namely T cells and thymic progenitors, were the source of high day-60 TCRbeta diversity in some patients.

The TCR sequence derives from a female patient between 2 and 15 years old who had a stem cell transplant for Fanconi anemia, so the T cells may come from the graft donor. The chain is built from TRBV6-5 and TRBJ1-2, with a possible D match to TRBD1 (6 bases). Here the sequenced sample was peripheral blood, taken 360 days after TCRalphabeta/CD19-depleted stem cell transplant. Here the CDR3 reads CASSYSAQGLIGYTF. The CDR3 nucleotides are TGTGCCAGCAGTTACTCGGCACAGGGTCTCATAGGCTACACCTTC.